The rows below give T cell receptor beta chains drawn from one sample of a study of beta chain features in type 1 diabetes. Some clones are missing from TCRdb's copy, which holds only in-frame ones; the method was immunoSEQ multiplex PCR. The repertoire includes over 600,000 clones, around 11% of them detected once, and more than 0.1% sits in the top ten. Sequencing was carried out using naive CD4+ T cells from blood. These TCRs come from a man aged 25-45 years with type 1 diabetes. Each CDR3 is given with its conserved first and last residue. A D gene is named only where the DNA matches it firmly. Clone size is not always given. Where it is, it says once, few, many or a class for expanded clones.

j_call d_call v_call clone_size cdr3_nt cdr3_aa
TRBJ2-3 . TRBV9 once TGTGCCAGCAGCGTAGCTGGAGGGGGCGGGCGAACGGATACGCAGTATTTT CASSVAGGGGRTDTQYF
TRBJ2-1 TRBD2 TRBV27 few TGTGCCAGCAGGTCTAGCGGGGGGGCCTCCTACAATGAGCAGTTCTTC CASRSSGGASYNEQFF
TRBJ2-7 . TRBV7-6 . TGTGCCAGCTTCAGGCATTGCTACGAGCAGTACTTC CASFRHCYEQYF
TRBJ2-5 . TRBV18 . TGTGCCAGCTCACCATCCGAGACCCAGTACTTC CASSPSETQYF
TRBJ1-6 . TRBV6-6 . TGTGCCAGCAGCCTAACAGGGTTTCTCTCACCCCTCCACTTT CASSLTGFLSPLHF
TRBJ1-4 . TRBV28 few TGTGCCACCTCCTACGGAGAAAAACTGTTTTTT CATSYGEKLFF
TRBJ2-4 TRBD1 TRBV7-6 few TGTGCCAGCAGCCCAGGACAGGGGTTAGCCAAAAACATTCAGTACTTC CASSPGQGLAKNIQYF
TRBJ2-2 TRBD1 TRBV9 . TGTGCCAGCAGCCCCCGGACAGGGAGGAACACCGGGGAGCTGTTTTTT CASSPRTGRNTGELFF
TRBJ1-6 TRBD1 TRBV11-1 . TGTGCCAGCAGCCTCGGGACAGGACATAATTCACCCCTCCACTTT CASSLGTGHNSPLHF
TRBJ1-5 . TRBV6-5 . TGTGCCAGCAGTCCGACAGTAATTCCCAATCAGCCCCAGCATTTT CASSPTVIPNQPQHF
TRBJ2-7 . TRBV10-3 few TGTGCCATCAGTTCCAACAGGGATTCCTACGAGCAGTACTTC CAISSNRDSYEQYF
TRBJ2-5 TRBD1 TRBV4-2 . TGTGCCAGCAGCCAAGCCCCCCCGACAGGGTTGGAGACCCAGTACTTC CASSQAPPTGLETQYF
TRBJ2-7 . TRBV19 . TGTGCCAGTAGTATGGGGGATTACGAGCAGTACTTC CASSMGDYEQYF
TRBJ2-2 . TRBV28 . TGTGCCAGCAGTTTAATATGGGCGGACACCGGGGAGCTGTTTTTT CASSLIWADTGELFF
TRBJ2-3 . TRBV28 . TGTGCCAGCAGCCCGGGGGGCTCCACAGATACGCAGTATTTT CASSPGGSTDTQYF
TRBJ2-3 TRBD2 TRBV28 . TGTGCCAGCAGGCGTCCACCAACTAGCGGGGGCGCAGATACGCAGTATTTT CASRRPPTSGGADTQYF
TRBJ1-5 TRBD1 TRBV30 few TGTGCCTGGAGTTTGACAGGGGGCAGCCAGCCCCAGCATTTT CAWSLTGGSQPQHF
TRBJ2-3 TRBD2 TRBV5-6 few TGTGCCAGCAGCTTAACTAGCGGGGCAACAGATACGCAGTATTTT CASSLTSGATDTQYF
TRBJ2-3 TRBD1 TRBV7-9 . TGTGCCAGCAGCTTCGGACAGGGATCCACAGATACGCAGTATTTT CASSFGQGSTDTQYF
TRBJ1-2 . TRBV4-2 . TGTGCCAGCAGCCGCCCACTAAAAGTCGGGTTAGGCTACACCTTC CASSRPLKVGLGYTF
TRBJ1-1 . TRBV5-6 few TGTGCCAGCAGCCCAGGGCGGGTGATGAACACTGAAGCTTTCTTT CASSPGRVMNTEAFF
TRBJ1-1 . TRBV11-3 few TGTGCCAGCAGCTTAGATGGATTCGGGGCTTTCTTT CASSLDGFGAFF
TRBJ2-3 TRBD1 TRBV30 few TGTGCCTGGAGCCTCGGACAGGGTGGGACAGATACGCAGTATTTT CAWSLGQGGTDTQYF
TRBJ2-6 . TRBV25-1 few TGTGCCAGCAGTCCTGGAGGGGCTGGGGCCAACGTCCTGACTTTC CASSPGGAGANVLTF
TRBJ1-3 . TRBV7-9 few TGTGCCAGCAGACCTATTGGGGACGGAAACACCATATATTTT CASRPIGDGNTIYF
TRBJ2-2 TRBD1 TRBV11-2 few TGTGCCAGCAGCTTACAGGGGGCGCTGACCGGGGAGCTGTTTTTT CASSLQGALTGELFF
TRBJ1-5 TRBD1 TRBV15 . TGTGCCACCAGCAGGGGACAGGGCATGAATCAGCCCCAGCATTTT CATSRGQGMNQPQHF
TRBJ1-1 TRBD1 TRBV7-2 few TGTGCCAGCAGCTTGAGGGACAGAAACACTGAAGCTTTCTTT CASSLRDRNTEAFF
TRBJ2-3 . TRBV7-6 . TGTGCCAGCAGCCCTGGACAGCCCCGCGGGGATACGCAGTATTTT CASSPGQPRGDTQYF
TRBJ2-3 . TRBV27 . TGTGCCAGCAGTTTTAGGGGAGGCGCGTATTTT CASSFRGGAYF
TRBJ2-7 TRBD2 TRBV7-3 few TGTGCCAGCAGCTTAGGGCTAGCGGGGGACTACGAGCAGTACTTC CASSLGLAGDYEQYF
TRBJ2-3 . TRBV29-1 few TGCAGCGTTGACCCCCAGACCTTAGATACGCAGTATTTT CSVDPQTLDTQYF
TRBJ2-4 TRBD2 TRBV2 few TGTGCCAGCACCCCCGGGGGGTTTCAGTACTTC CASTPGGFQYF
TRBJ1-5 . TRBV30 . TGTGCCTGGTCCCGGGACAGCAATCAGCCCCAGCATTTT CAWSRDSNQPQHF
TRBJ1-6 . TRBV7-6 few TGTGCCAGCAGCTTAGGGACAGTGCTAAATTCACCCCTCCACTTT CASSLGTVLNSPLHF
TRBJ2-7 . TRBV21-1 few TGTGCCAGCAGCAAAGCGCTGGGGGAGCAGTACTTC CASSKALGEQYF
TRBJ1-5 . TRBV28 few TGTGCCAGCAGAGTGCAGGGTTTACAGCCCCAGCATTTT CASRVQGLQPQHF